These 21 T cell receptor beta chains share one sample of origin, sequenced in a study of PD-1 blockade in mismatch repair-deficient tumors (dated by TCRdb to 2016 to 2017). The library was generated by the immunoSEQ multiplex PCR assay. TCRdb took over this immuneACCESS table, retaining in-frame rearrangements with V and J assigned. Such tables are incomplete; in checked studies, under half of the missing clones stem from an unresolved V gene, and the remainder is unexplained. In this sample the table shows some 100,000 clones, roughly four fifths of which occur a single time. The ten largest clones represent around 5.8% of the sample. The sample here was peripheral blood, taken roughly 35 weeks after starting pembrolizumab. The receptors come from an adult with mismatch repair-deficient cancer.

The chain uses TRBV7-9 and TRBJ1-2; 7 bases line up with TRBD1. The length of the CDR3 is 15 residues. Germline V gives CDR1 SEHNR, CDR2 FQNEAQ (reference sequence). The V segment lost 5 bases and the J segment 2 bases; nucleotides outside the gene matches: 8. The DNA for the CDR3 is TGTGCCAGCAGCATCGTTGGACAGGAGAACTATGGCTACACCTTC. It encodes CASSIVGQENYGYTF. Full variable domain (missing parts from reference TRBV7-9 and TRBJ1-2): DTGVSQNPRHKITKRGQNVTFRCDPISEHNRLYWYRQTLGQGPEFLTYFQNEAQLEKSRLLSDRFSAERPKGSFSTLEIQRTEQGDSAMYLCASSIVGQENYGYTFGSGTRLTVV.

This clone has just a few counts. The rearrangement joins TRBV5-1 to TRBJ2-3; D is possibly TRBD2 (6 bases). This CDR3 spans 15 amino acids. V lost 1 base and J lost 4, with 13 bases in between. Germline V CDR1 and CDR2: SGHRS, YFSETQ. The CDR3 here is CASSLYSGAADTQYF. CDR3 DNA sequence: TGCGCCAGCAGCTTGTACTCGGGAGCGGCAGATACGCAGTATTTT.

The rearrangement links TRBV11-1 to TRBJ2-7, with D maybe TRBD1 (5 bases). CDR1 and CDR2 from the germline V gene are SGHAT and FQDESV (reference sequence). Trimming cost V 1 base and J 1 base, with 11 bases left between them. The CDR3 sequence is 15 residues long. The CDR3 loop reads CASSLDRTQSYEQYF. Written as DNA, the CDR3 is TGTGCCAGCAGCTTAGACAGGACCCAATCCTACGAGCAGTACTTC.

V and J are TRBV5-4 and TRBJ2-2; D gene ambiguous. Germline V gene sequence: CDR1 SGHNT, CDR2 YYREEE (reference sequence). The CDR3 is 15 residues long. With 1 base removed from V and 1 base from J, the gap between germline ends came to 8 bases. The CDR3 nucleotides are TGTGCCAGCAGCTTGAGGCTAGGGAACACCGGGGAGCTGTTTTTT. It specifies CASSLRLGNTGELFF.

The rearrangement uses TRBV4-2 and TRBJ2-7; D remains unclear. CDR1 LGHNA and CDR2 YNFKEQ come from the germline V gene. The V end was cut by 4 bases, the J end by 7 bases, with 11 bases between. There are 12 residues in the CDR3. CDR3 nucleotides: TGTGCCAGCAGCCCCACACTCGGGGAGCAGTACTTC. Its translation is CASSPTLGEQYF.

The gene calls are TRBV19 and TRBJ2-7, with 9 bases identical to TRBD1. This CDR3 region has 14 residues. Germline V gene lookup returns CDR1 LNHDA and CDR2 SQIVND (reference sequence). The junction had 6 bases not matched to a gene; V was cut back by 6 bases and J by 3 bases. The CDR3 DNA reads TGTGCCAGTAGCTGGACAGGGGAAAACTACGAGCAGTACTTC. Residues: CASSWTGENYEQYF.

Here the CDR3 reads CASRSGGFYEQYF. The CDR3 DNA reads TGTGCCAGCCGATCAGGGGGATTCTACGAGCAGTACTTC. V usage is TRBV11-2 and J usage is TRBJ2-7, with 7 bases identical to TRBD1. The length of the CDR3 is 13 residues. In germline, CDR1 is SGHAT, CDR2 FQNNGV. J was trimmed by 3 bases and V by 8 bases; bases with no gene match: 7.

This chain uses TRBV10-1 with TRBJ2-1; D not resolved. V lost 6 bases, J lost 6 bases, and 15 bases lay in between. The CDR3 extends over 14 amino acids. Germline V gene data show CDR1 as WNHNN and CDR2 as SYGVQD (reference sequence). This CDR3 reads CASSPSLQVNEQFF. DNA of the CDR3: TGCGCCAGCAGCCCTAGTCTCCAGGTCAATGAGCAGTTCTTC.

The chain uses TRBV12-5 and TRBJ2-2, with D perhaps TRBD2 (6 bases). V lost 5 bases to trimming and J lost 4 bases, with 8 bases between them. The CDR3 has 13 amino acids. The germline V gene has CDR1 LGHNT and CDR2 FRNRAP. CDR3 region: CASGRTITGELFF. The CDR3 DNA reads as TGTGCTAGTGGTCGGACTATCACCGGGGAGCTGTTTTTT. The entire variable domain, with the rest obtained from reference TRBV12-5 and TRBJ2-2, is as follows: DARVTQTPRHKVTEMGQEVTMRCQPILGHNTVFWYRQTMMQGLELLAYFRNRAPLDDSGMPKDRFSAEMPDATLATLKIQPSEPRDSAVYFCASGRTITGELFFGEGSRLTVL.

This rearrangement joins TRBV18 to TRBJ2-5; 8 nucleotides match TRBD1. The CDR3 has 15 residues. V was clipped by 3 bases and J by 6 bases; unmatched bases: 9. CDR1 is KGHSH, CDR2 LQKENI, per germline. CDR3: CASSPENSGGQTQYF. DNA of the CDR3: TGTGCCAGCTCACCGGAAAACTCAGGGGGCCAGACCCAGTACTTC.

The rearrangement links TRBV7-9 to TRBJ2-1, with no clear D. This CDR3 comprises 15 residues. Germline CDR1 SEHNR, CDR2 FQNEAQ (reference sequence). Trimming removed 0 bases from V and 1 base from J, with 7 bases in between. The CDR3 sequence: CASSLAGLSYNEQFF. The CDR3 nucleotides read TGTGCCAGCAGCTTAGCTGGGCTTTCCTACAATGAGCAGTTCTTC.

Only one count was recorded for this clone. The chain joins TRBV7-3 to TRBJ2-1; 10 positions agree with TRBD2. The trim removed 3 bases at V and 5 bases at J, leaving 10 bases unmatched. This CDR3 comprises 17 residues. CDR1 is SGHTA and CDR2 is FQGTGA in the germline V gene. CDR3 DNA: TGTGCCAGCAGCTTGAGTACTAGCGGGATTGTCAACAATGAGCAGTTCTTC. This gives the protein CASSLSTSGIVNNEQFF.

This chain links TRBV4-2 with TRBJ1-2; TRBD1 agrees at 7 bases. Germline V lookup: CDR1 LGHNA, CDR2 YNFKEQ. CDR3 length equals 16 residues. V dropped 1 base and J dropped 4; count of bases not matched to a gene: 9. CDR3 in amino acids: CASSQGQGVIAYGYTF. As DNA, the CDR3 is TGTGCCAGCAGCCAAGGGCAGGGGGTTATCGCCTATGGCTACACCTTC.

This chain links TRBV6-4 with TRBJ1-5, with a possible D match to TRBD1 (6 bases). V lost 2 bases, J lost 3 bases, and 17 bases lay in between. The CDR3 spans 17 residues. From germline, CDR1 is MRHNA and CDR2 SNTAGT. CDR3 DNA sequence: TGTGCCAGCAGTGACCCTACCCGGGACATCTACAATCAGCCCCAGCATTTT. Protein sequence: CASSDPTRDIYNQPQHF.

The CDR3 here is CASSPLRPDEQYF. The CDR3 nucleotides are TGCGCCAGCAGCCCCCTCAGGCCGGACGAGCAGTACTTC. The chain links TRBV5-1 to TRBJ2-7, with D uncertain. Germline V CDR1 and CDR2: SGHRS, YFSETQ. Between the trimmed V and J ends, which lost 4 bases and 5 bases, there was a span of 13 bases. This CDR3 comprises 13 residues. Filled out from reference TRBV5-1 and TRBJ2-7, the complete variable domain reads KAGVTQTPRYLIKTRGQQVTLSCSPISGHRSVSWYQQTPGQGLQFLFEYFSETQRNKGNFPGRFSGRQFSNSRSEMNVSTLELGDSALYLCASSPLRPDEQYFGPGTRLTVT.

This clone was recorded at least ten times. J is TRBJ2-3 and V is TRBV5-4; the D gene is possibly TRBD1 (5 bases). CDR3 length equals 14 residues. Trimming removed 0 bases from V and 4 bases from J, with 9 bases in between. Germline assignment: CDR1 SGHNT and CDR2 YYREEE (reference sequence). DNA for the CDR3: TGTGCCAGCAGCTTGGTAGGGGAAGCAGATACGCAGTATTTT. Translation: CASSLVGEADTQYF.

A few counts support this clone. The chain has TRBV27 and TRBJ2-1; TRBD2 matches 10 bases. The V gene's germline CDR1 is MNHEY and CDR2 SMNVEV (reference sequence). Trimming at V came to 6 bases and at J to 8 bases, leaving 7 bases not matched to a gene. This CDR3 is 14 amino acids long. This CDR3 is CASSVSAGGDEQFF. CDR3 bases: TGTGCCAGCAGCGTCTCAGCGGGAGGGGATGAGCAGTTCTTC.

The rearrangement links TRBV7-8 to TRBJ2-7, with TRBD2 matching over 12 bases. The germline CDR1 and CDR2 sequences are SGHVS and FQNEAQ. The CDR3 consists of 16 residues. The J segment lost 7 bases and the V segment lost 1 base, leaving 8 bases of the junction unmatched. The CDR3 spells CASSLELAGGPGEQYF. The CDR3 bases are TGTGCCAGCAGCTTAGAACTAGCGGGAGGACCAGGGGAGCAGTACTTC.

This rearrangement joins TRBV7-6 to TRBJ2-7; D is uncertain. The CDR3 covers 12 residues. Germline V gene lookup returns CDR1 SGHVS and CDR2 FNYEAQ. With 5 bases removed from V and 4 bases from J, the gap between germline ends came to 9 bases. This CDR3 reads CASSVGSYEQYF. CDR3 in DNA: TGTGCCAGCAGCGTAGGTAGTTACGAGCAGTACTTC.

Here the CDR3 reads CASSLAVTGAGNTIYF. Here the CDR3 DNA reads TGTGCCAGCAGCTTAGCCGTGACAGGGGCGGGAAACACCATATATTTT. This chain uses TRBV7-6 with TRBJ1-3; 8 bases match TRBD1. V trimming: 0 bases; J trimming: 4 bases; junction bases outside the gene matches: 5. CDR3 length: 16 residues. Germline V CDR1 and CDR2: SGHVS, FNYEAQ.

The chain links TRBV12-5 to TRBJ2-7, with TRBD2 matching 11 bases. Germline CDR1 and CDR2: LGHNT and FRNRAP. CDR3 length: 19 amino acids. J gave up 5 bases and V 1 base, and 16 bases lay outside the gene matches. The CDR3 bases are TGTGCTAGTGGTTTGGACAATAGCGGGAGGGCCGTCGGGAAAAACGAGCAGTACTTC. Translated, it gives CASGLDNSGRAVGKNEQYF. Supplemented by reference TRBV12-5 and TRBJ2-7, the full variable domain reads DARVTQTPRHKVTEMGQEVTMRCQPILGHNTVFWYRQTMMQGLELLAYFRNRAPLDDSGMPKDRFSAEMPDATLATLKIQPSEPRDSAVYFCASGLDNSGRAVGKNEQYFGPGTRLTVT.